This record concerns one T cell receptor beta chain sequence. Its antigen is undetermined. This sample is drawn from a study of shared clonotypes between healthy human individuals. Across the whole study: Three plates each covered CD4 naive and memory; CD8 naive two, CD8 memory one.

Study-level results: Around 4.7% of naive CD4 clonotypes were shared across four donors.

In the original workflow: As immunoSEQ supplied junction-only sequences (without quality scores), filtering differed. Profiled with immunoSEQ multiplex PCR; TCRdb holds only in-frame clones, not every one. The V and J calls and clone size are taken from that table; D and trimming were inferred from the DNA. The data contain some 320,000 clones, around 87% of them seen just once; the ten biggest clones take up about 16%. The CDR3 is 18 residues long. V was cut by 4 bases and J by 1 base, with 24 bases left in between. The V gene's germline CDR1 is SGHKS and CDR2 YYEKEE (reference sequence). This clonotype originated in a man younger than 30 in good health. The V and J genes are TRBV5-5 and TRBJ2-7; D might be TRBD2 (5 bases). The specimen sequenced was memory CD8+ T cells sorted from blood. Regarding subset: CD45RO+ cells pooled with CCR7-negative TemRA cells. DNA for the CDR3: TGTGCCAGCAGCGTCGGGTGGACCCGGGGTCCGGGGTCCTACGAGCAGTACTTC. Amino acids: CASSVGWTRGPGSYEQYF.